This T cell receptor beta chain was found in a study of T cell clones after liver transplantation. Study details: Immunosuppression withdrawal was tried within 2 years after liver transplantation in this trial. Pre-transplant mixed lymphocyte reactions yielded third-party-reactive TCRbeta sequences as comparators for graft-donor-reactive sequences. Findings of the study overall: Post-transplant time points were not standardized, so conclusions are preliminary. Post-transplant, graft-donor-reactive CD4 TCRbeta sequences in blood dropped significantly in most of the 8 subjects.

The length of the CDR3 is 15 residues. Germline loops: CDR1 MNHEY, CDR2 SMNVEV (reference sequence). V lost 4 bases to trimming and J lost 7 bases; unmatched junction nucleotides: 11. In its sample, this clone was seen once. Its matching antigen is unknown. Generated by immunoSEQ multiplex PCR, the TCRdb table keeps only in-frame clones and is missing some. The sample holds 93,000 or so clones, under 90% seen once. This chain uses TRBV27 with TRBJ2-7, with 9 positions matching TRBD2. This clonotype originated in a human patient who received a liver transplant. The graft donor may account for some of the T cells. The source material was CD4+ T cells from blood, sampled around 4 years after liver transplant. This CDR3 reads CASSSGSAGGSEQYF. The CDR3 coding sequence is TGTGCCAGCAGTTCCGGTTCGGCGGGAGGGAGTGAGCAGTACTTC.